This is a list of T cell receptor beta chains from one sample in a study of breast tumors, draining lymph nodes, adjacent tissues. One entry per CDR3 protein, called by TCRdb with MiXCR from the multiplex PCR reads. In the table there are 200,000 or so distinct CDR3 sequences, 31% of which are singletons. Sequencing used axillary lymph node tissue. The receptors were sampled from a female donor with breast cancer. Some clones in this sample may be carry-over from other donors' samples. Both conserved end residues are part of each CDR3. The D gene is left open where the match is weak. Rows may omit the clone size; those that give it use once, few, many or a size class.

V gene	D gene	clone size	J gene	CDR3 protein	CDR3 DNA
TRBV29-1	.	many	TRBJ2-2	CSVEGTPYTGELFF	TGCAGCGTTGAAGGGACACCATACACCGGGGAGCTGTTTTTT
TRBV9	.	many	TRBJ1-3	CASSVEAGFSGNTIYF	TGTGCCAGCAGCGTCGAGGCCGGGTTCTCTGGAAACACCATATATTTT
TRBV3-1	.	few	TRBJ2-1	CASSPWENYNEQFF	TGTGCCAGCAGCCCGTGGGAGAACTACAATGAGCAGTTCTTC
TRBV20-1	TRBD2	.	TRBJ2-3	CSAIAGSYNEQYF	TGCAGTGCTATAGCGGGATCCTACAATGAGCAGTATTTT
TRBV20-1	TRBD1	many	TRBJ2-5	CSAGRPGTGAEETQYF	TGCAGTGCTGGCCGTCCCGGGACAGGGGCCGAGGAGACCCAGTACTTC
TRBV19	.	many	TRBJ1-2	CASRELEGAGYGYTF	TGTGCCAGTAGGGAGCTGGAGGGCGCTGGCTATGGCTACACCTTC
TRBV7-2	TRBD2	many	TRBJ2-3	CASRPGGASGVTDTQYF	TGTGCCAGCAGACCCGGGGGGGCTAGCGGGGTCACAGATACGCAGTATTTT
TRBV28	.	few	TRBJ2-2	CASSTPNTGELFF	TGTGCCAGCAGTACCCCTAACACCGGGGAGCTGTTTTTT
TRBV6-4	.	many	TRBJ1-6	CASRAGWNSPLHF	TGTGCCAGCAGGGCGGGTTGGAATTCACCCCTCCACTTT
TRBV6-5	.	.	TRBJ1-4	CATRADPGTNEKLFF	TGTGCCACCAGGGCGGACCCGGGAACTAATGAAAAACTGTTTTTT
TRBV20-1	TRBD2	.	TRBJ2-1	CSARDGALAGDRNEQFF	TGCAGTGCTAGAGACGGAGCGTTGGCGGGAGATCGGAATGAGCAGTTCTTC
TRBV6-5	TRBD2	many	TRBJ2-3	CASNSYGASGTDTQYF	TGTGCCAGCAATTCGTACGGGGCTAGCGGGACAGATACGCAGTATTTT
TRBV25-1	.	many	TRBJ2-7	CASSEEKGRGSYEQYF	TGTGCCAGCAGTGAAGAGAAGGGACGGGGGAGCTACGAGCAGTACTTC
TRBV20-1	TRBD2	many	TRBJ2-7	CSARPERGVRNEQYF	TGCAGTGCTAGGCCGGAGCGGGGAGTTCGAAACGAGCAGTACTTC
TRBV3-1	TRBD2	many	TRBJ2-1	CASQGLAGPGDEQFF	TGTGCCAGCCAGGGACTAGCGGGGCCAGGGGATGAGCAGTTCTTC
TRBV5-8	TRBD1	many	TRBJ2-5	CASSISGTGGQETQYF	TGTGCCAGCAGCATTTCCGGGACAGGGGGGCAAGAGACCCAGTACTTC
TRBV24-1	TRBD2	once	TRBJ2-3	CATSPGGGGDTRYF	TGTGCCACCAGCCCGGGGGGAGGAGGAGATACGCGGTATTTT
TRBV6-1	.	many	TRBJ2-2	CASRSQGAFVDGELFF	TGTGCCAGCAGGAGTCAAGGGGCCTTCGTGGACGGGGAGCTGTTTTTT
TRBV6-6	TRBD1	many	TRBJ2-3	CASSTGTGATDTQYF	TGTGCCAGCAGCACCGGGACAGGGGCCACAGATACGCAGTATTTT
TRBV2	.	.	TRBJ1-5	CASSDRGARDQPQHF	TGTGCCAGCAGTGACAGAGGGGCTAGGGATCAGCCCCAGCATTTT
TRBV27	TRBD2	many	TRBJ2-7	CASSPSLLAGIYEQYF	TGTGCCAGCAGCCCCTCCCTTCTAGCGGGAATCTACGAGCAGTACTTC
TRBV4-1	.	many	TRBJ1-2	CASSQDPAAPGDGYTF	TGCGCCAGCAGCCAAGATCCGGCGGCCCCCGGGGATGGCTACACCTTC
TRBV7-2	.	many	TRBJ2-6	CASSLMGTLSGANVLTF	TGTGCCAGCAGCTTGATGGGGACCCTCTCTGGGGCCAACGTCCTGACTTTC
TRBV2	.	many	TRBJ2-7	CASSVRSAGYEQYF	TGTGCCAGCAGTGTCAGGTCAGCGGGCTACGAGCAGTACTTC
TRBV30	.	many	TRBJ2-1	CALSSGATLYNEQFF	TGTGCCCTGTCATCAGGGGCAACACTATACAATGAGCAGTTCTTC
TRBV5-8	.	.	TRBJ1-1	CASSHGRGLEAFF	TGTGCCAGCAGTCACGGTCGGGGTCTCGAAGCTTTCTTT
TRBV18	.	many	TRBJ2-3	CASSETRGTQYF	TGTGCCAGCTCAGAGACTAGGGGTACGCAGTATTTT
TRBV9	TRBD2	.	TRBJ2-7	CASSVSSSGNYEQYF	TGTGCCAGCAGCGTGAGTTCTAGCGGGAACTACGAGCAGTACTTC
TRBV10-3	.	.	TRBJ2-5	CAIRRVRQIRSRETQYF	TGTGCCATCAGAAGGGTCCGACAGATACGCAGTAGGGAGACCCAGTACTTC
TRBV18	.	many	TRBJ1-6	CASSLGGGALHF	TGTGCCAGCTCCCTCGGGGGCGGTGCCCTCCACTTT
TRBV7-9	.	many	TRBJ2-2	CASSFLAPEELFF	TGTGCCAGCAGCTTTTTGGCGCCAGAGGAGCTGTTTTTT
TRBV5-4	TRBD2	many	TRBJ2-2	CASRSGLAGEVGELFF	TGTGCCAGCAGATCAGGACTAGCCGGGGAGGTCGGGGAGCTGTTTTTT
TRBV6-6	.	few	TRBJ2-1	CASSFQYNEQFF	TGTGCCAGCAGCTTCCAATACAATGAGCAGTTCTTC
TRBV3-1	TRBD2	many	TRBJ2-5	CASSQLAGGGQETQYF	TGTGCCAGCAGCCAACTAGCGGGAGGAGGACAAGAGACCCAGTACTTC
TRBV2	.	.	TRBJ1-1	CASSVVAGMNTEAFF	TGTGCCAGCAGTGTTGTGGCAGGGATGAACACTGAAGCTTTCTTT
TRBV15	.	many	TRBJ2-5	CATRQGSEGETQYF	TGTGCCACCCGCCAGGGCAGCGAAGGAGAGACCCAGTACTTC
TRBV7-9	.	many	TRBJ2-7	CASSWGLSYEQYF	TGTGCCAGCAGCTGGGGACTCTCCTACGAGCAGTACTTC
TRBV10-3	.	many	TRBJ1-5	CATEPRGGGQPQHF	TGTGCCACCGAACCTCGAGGGGGGGGGCAGCCCCAGCATTTT